Shown below are 29 T cell receptor beta chains from a single sample sequenced in a study of beta chain features in type 1 diabetes. The authors reverse transcribed all of the isolated RNA, so sequencing captured expressed TCRB transcripts. Profiling relied on immunoSEQ multiplex PCR, and the TCRdb table lists in-frame clones only, not all of them. The sample consists of 350,000 or so clones, about 18% of them appearing once. The sample consisted of naive CD4+ T cells from blood. The receptors were sampled from a woman aged 18-30 years in good health.

This sequence joins TRBV11-1 and TRBJ2-1, with 8 bases lining up with TRBD2. J was trimmed by 6 bases and V by 5 bases; bases with no gene match: 9. CDR1 and CDR2 (germline): SGHAT, FQDESV (reference sequence). This CDR3 is 15 amino acids long. CDR3 sequence (DNA): TGTGCCAGCAGCGACCCGAGGACTAGCATCAATGAGCAGTTCTTC. Protein sequence: CASSDPRTSINEQFF. Filled out from reference TRBV11-1 and TRBJ2-1, the complete variable domain reads EAEVAQSPRYKITEKSQAVAFWCDPISGHATLYWYRQILGQGPELLVQFQDESVVDDSQLPKDRFSAERLKGVDSTLKIQPAELGDSAMYLCASSDPRTSINEQFFGPGTRLTVL.

This clone was seen a few times. The chain carries TRBV6-5 and TRBJ2-7; TRBD1 might be the D (5 bases). CDR3 length equals 14 residues. Germline CDR1 reads MNHEY; CDR2 reads SVGAGI. V was cut by 6 bases and J by 4 bases, with 16 bases left in between. CDR3 in amino acids: CASSPRTLRYEQYF. In DNA, the CDR3 is TGTGCCAGCAGCCCCCGGACACTTAGGTACGAGCAGTACTTC.

The genes are TRBV5-6 and TRBJ1-1; 7 bases line up with TRBD1. There are 14 residues in the CDR3. V shed 0 bases, J shed 3 bases, and the junction held 2 bases outside the gene matches. Germline CDR1 is SGHDT and CDR2 is YYEEEE. The CDR3 loop reads CASSLAGQDTEAFF. The CDR3 DNA reads TGTGCCAGCAGCTTGGCCGGACAGGACACTGAAGCTTTCTTT. The full variable domain, rest sourced from reference TRBV5-6 and TRBJ1-1, is DAGVTQSPTHLIKTRGQQVTLRCSPKSGHDTVSWYQQALGQGPQFIFQYYEEEERQRGNFPDRFSGHQFPNYSSELNVNALLLGDSALYLCASSLAGQDTEAFFGQGTRLTVV.

This chain links TRBV9 with TRBJ1-5, with TRBD1 as a possible D gene (5 bases). The CDR3 covers 13 residues. Germline V CDR1 and CDR2: SGDLS, YYNGEE. V was pared by 2 bases and J by 8 bases, with 11 bases between. Here the CDR3 DNA reads TGTGCCAGCAGCGTGGCAGGGTGGGAGCCCCAGCATTTT. Amino acids: CASSVAGWEPQHF.

The chain combines TRBV27 with TRBJ2-7; 9 bases map to TRBD1. In germline, CDR1 is MNHEY, CDR2 SMNVEV (reference sequence). The CDR3 extends over 14 amino acids. Trimming removed 6 bases from V and 6 bases from J; junction bases left unmatched: 9. CDR3 coding DNA: TGTGCCAGCAGCCCCAGTTGGACAGGGGTCGAGCAGTACTTC. Its protein is CASSPSWTGVEQYF.

The chain employs TRBV11-3 and TRBJ2-3; TRBD2 might be the D (5 bases). Germline CDR1 SGHNT, CDR2 YENEEA. The CDR3 contains 14 residues. The germline V and J ends were trimmed by 4 bases and 4 bases, with 12 bases remaining between them. CDR3 in DNA: TGTGCCAGCAGCTCACCTTGGCGGGCAGATACGCAGTATTTT. Amino acids: CASSSPWRADTQYF.

The chain recombines TRBV9 with TRBJ2-1; TRBD2 matches 9 bases. CDR3 size: 16 residues. Germline V CDR1 and CDR2: SGDLS, YYNGEE. After removal of 0 bases from V and 4 bases from J, the junction contained 5 bases not matched to a gene. CDR3 nucleotides: TGTGCCAGCAGCGTAGTGGGGCTAGCGGGGTACAATGAGCAGTTCTTC. The encoded protein is CASSVVGLAGYNEQFF.

The V gene is TRBV19, the J gene TRBJ2-2; 7 bases line up with TRBD1. The CDR3 length is 14 residues. V was clipped by 5 bases and J by 3 bases; unmatched bases: 3. Germline loops: CDR1 LNHDA, CDR2 SQIVND (reference sequence). In DNA, the CDR3 is TGTGCCAGTAGTGACAGGGAACACACCGGGGAGCTGTTTTTT. This gives the protein CASSDREHTGELFF.

The chain employs TRBV11-2 and TRBJ2-1, with 9 bases identical to TRBD2. V dropped 5 bases and J dropped 4; count of bases not matched to a gene: 9. CDR1 is SGHAT, CDR2 FQNNGV, per germline. The CDR3 totals 16 residues. CDR3 region: CASSRFAAGGYNEQFF. CDR3 bases: TGTGCCAGCAGCCGATTTGCAGCGGGAGGTTACAATGAGCAGTTCTTC.

The rearrangement joins TRBV5-1 to TRBJ2-2; possibly TRBD1 for D (5 bases). This CDR3 has 15 residues. Per the germline V gene, CDR1 is SGHRS and CDR2 is YFSETQ. V was clipped by 0 bases and J by 5 bases, with 11 bases between them. CDR3 sequence: CASSLVGVETGELFF. The CDR3, as DNA: TGCGCCAGCAGCTTGGTAGGGGTGGAGACCGGGGAGCTGTTTTTT.

V is TRBV29-1 and J is TRBJ2-1, with a tentative D call TRBD2 (6 bases). The CDR3 extends over 13 amino acids. Trimming took off 6 bases at V and 2 bases at J, with 11 bases between the two ends. Looked up from germline, CDR1 is SQVTM and CDR2 is ANQGSEA. The CDR3 sequence: CSVVTSPYNEQFF. The CDR3, as DNA: TGCAGCGTCGTTACTAGCCCCTACAATGAGCAGTTCTTC.

V and J are TRBV4-1 and TRBJ2-1; 7 bases agree with TRBD2. Germline V lookup: CDR1 MGHRA, CDR2 YSYEKL. This CDR3 spans 13 amino acids. The V gene end was trimmed by 1 base and the J gene end by 9 bases; junction bases not matched to a gene: 3. CDR3 sequence (DNA): TGCGCCAGCAGCCAAGCGGGGGGAGGTGAGCAGTTCTTC. Translation: CASSQAGGGEQFF.

The chain's CDR3 is CASLSTDTQYF. CDR3 in DNA: TGTGCCAGCCTAAGCACAGATACGCAGTATTTT. The rearrangement uses TRBV6-1 and TRBJ2-3, with D hard to call. V was trimmed by 8 bases and J by 0 bases, leaving 3 bases between them. Per germline, CDR1 MNHNS and CDR2 SASEGT. The CDR3 consists of 11 residues.

This chain joins TRBV29-1 and TRBJ2-7; 11 positions match TRBD1. The CDR3 consists of 13 residues. The ends lost 6 bases at V and 7 bases at J; junction bases unmatched: 8. Germline V lookup: CDR1 SQVTM, CDR2 ANQGSEA. CDR3: CSVRDRGLWEQYF. The CDR3 DNA reads as TGCAGCGTACGGGACAGGGGGTTGTGGGAGCAGTACTTC.

The rearrangement joins TRBV28 to TRBJ2-1, with D unclear. Trimming took off 1 base at V and 16 bases at J, with 11 bases between the two ends. Germline V lookup: CDR1 MDHEN, CDR2 SYDVKM. CDR3 length equals 11 residues. CDR3 in amino acids: CASSLSGVRFF. DNA for the CDR3: TGTGCCAGCAGTTTATCCGGAGTGCGCTTCTTC.

A word on this clone: The same CDR3 also results from other DNA sequences found in this sample. The chain combines TRBV4-2 with TRBJ1-4; 9 nucleotides align to TRBD1. CDR3 size: 16 residues. The J segment lost 0 bases and the V segment lost 1 base, leaving 0 bases of the junction unmatched. Germline CDR1 is LGHNA and CDR2 is YNFKEQ. The chain's CDR3 is CASSQGQGATNEKLFF. The CDR3 nucleotides are TGTGCCAGCAGCCAAGGACAGGGGGCAACTAATGAAAAACTGTTTTTT.

V usage is TRBV9 and J usage is TRBJ1-2; no definite D call. The CDR3 extends over 14 amino acids. Germline CDR1 reads SGDLS; CDR2 reads YYNGEE. The ends were cut back, 4 bases at V and 8 bases at J, with 18 bases in the middle. CDR3 nucleotides: TGTGCCAGCAGCCCCTCTATGGCCCGACAAGGCTACACCTTC. Translated, it gives CASSPSMARQGYTF.

The chain's CDR3 is CASSPDNNYGYTF. CDR3 bases: TGTGCCAGCAGCCCTGACAATAACTATGGCTACACCTTC. The chain uses TRBV7-2 and TRBJ1-2; D is unresolved. Trimming stripped 5 bases from V and 1 base from J, with 8 bases between. This CDR3 spans 13 amino acids. Per the germline V gene, CDR1 is SGHTA and CDR2 is FQGNSA.

In this sample, this clone turned up a few times. The chain combines TRBV10-2 with TRBJ1-5; no clear D gene. CDR3 length: 13 amino acids. Trimming took off 1 base at V and 3 bases at J, with 4 bases between the two ends. Germline loops: CDR1 WSHSY, CDR2 SAAADI. The CDR3 bases are TGCGCCAGCAGTGAGTATTACAATCAGCCCCAGCATTTT. Protein product: CASSEYYNQPQHF.

This chain links TRBV29-1 with TRBJ2-5; the D gene is possibly TRBD2 (6 bases). V was shortened by 1 base and J by 5 bases, with 17 bases between the two germline ends. Germline CDR1 and CDR2: SQVTM and ANQGSEA. The CDR3 has 15 residues. The CDR3 region is CSVEGRDLARETQYF. In nucleotides, the CDR3 is TGCAGCGTTGAAGGGCGGGACCTTGCCAGGGAGACCCAGTACTTC.

This clone was picked up a small number of times. V is TRBV5-6 and J is TRBJ2-3; D gene unclear. Germline CDR1 SGHDT, CDR2 YYEEEE. V dropped 0 bases and J dropped 2 bases, with 4 bases sitting between them. The CDR3 is made up of 13 amino acids. The CDR3 reads CASSLVDTDTQYF. The CDR3 nucleotides read TGTGCCAGCAGCTTGGTAGACACAGATACGCAGTATTTT.

Points on this clone: Other DNA sequences in this sample translate to the same CDR3. The chain is built from TRBV18 and TRBJ2-7; 10 bases map to TRBD2. The junction had 0 bases not matched to a gene; V was cut back by 2 bases and J by 2 bases. In germline, CDR1 is KGHSH, CDR2 LQKENI. This CDR3 contains 14 residues. Here the CDR3 DNA reads TGTGCCAGCTCACCAGGGACTAGCGCCTACGAGCAGTACTTC. Its translation: CASSPGTSAYEQYF. Based on the CDR3 plus reference TRBV18 and TRBJ2-7, the full variable domain is NAGVMQNPRHLVRRRGQEARLRCSPMKGHSHVYWYRQLPEEGLKFMVYLQKENIIDESGMPKERFSAEFPKEGPSILRIQQVVRGDSAAYFCASSPGTSAYEQYFGPGTRLTVT.

The CDR3 DNA reads TGCAGCGTCGGAGGGGGGGTTCACTATGGCTACACCTTC. Translating gives CSVGGGVHYGYTF. The chain is built from TRBV29-1 and TRBJ1-2, with D perhaps TRBD1 (6 bases). Trimming removed 6 bases from V and 3 bases from J, with 14 bases in between. Germline V gene data show CDR1 as SQVTM and CDR2 as ANQGSEA. The CDR3 has 13 amino acids.

The rearrangement uses TRBV4-1 and TRBJ2-6, with 7 nucleotides matching TRBD1. Germline CDR1 reads MGHRA; CDR2 reads YSYEKL. The V segment lost 6 bases and the J segment 0 bases; nucleotides outside the gene matches: 5. The CDR3 sequence is 16 residues long. The CDR3 loop reads CASSRDRFSGANVLTF. As DNA, the CDR3 is TGCGCCAGCAGTCGGGACAGATTCTCTGGGGCCAACGTCCTGACTTTC.

The rearrangement links TRBV27 to TRBJ2-7; D possibly corresponds to TRBD2 (6 bases). Trimming removed 3 bases at V and 6 bases at J, with 12 bases between. This CDR3 comprises 13 residues. CDR1 and CDR2 (germline): MNHEY, SMNVEV (reference sequence). This chain's CDR3 is CASSLFGRIEQYF. CDR3 in DNA: TGTGCCAGCAGTTTGTTTGGGAGGATCGAGCAGTACTTC.

Here the CDR3 reads CASSFDGDQPQHF. The CDR3 DNA reads TGCGCCAGCAGCTTCGACGGAGATCAGCCCCAGCATTTT. The chain couples TRBV5-1 to TRBJ1-5; no reliable D call. Germline CDR1 and CDR2: SGHRS and YFSETQ. The CDR3 extends over 13 amino acids. The V gene lost 2 bases and the J gene lost 5 bases, with 8 bases spanning the gap. Complete variable domain (other parts from reference TRBV5-1 and TRBJ1-5): KAGVTQTPRYLIKTRGQQVTLSCSPISGHRSVSWYQQTPGQGLQFLFEYFSETQRNKGNFPGRFSGRQFSNSRSEMNVSTLELGDSALYLCASSFDGDQPQHFGDGTRLSIL.

A word on this clone: The same CDR3 arises from other DNA sequences in this sample as well. This chain uses TRBV18 with TRBJ2-1; 13 bases align to TRBD2. CDR1 KGHSH and CDR2 LQKENI come from the germline V gene. V gave up 3 bases and J gave up 7 bases; unmatched junction bases: 3. This CDR3 is 15 amino acids long. The CDR3 reads CASSPGLAGVNEQFF. The CDR3 DNA reads TGTGCCAGCTCACCCGGACTAGCGGGGGTGAATGAGCAGTTCTTC.

This clone was observed a few times. The V gene is TRBV4-3, the J gene TRBJ2-1; D might be TRBD2 (5 bases). Trimming stripped 1 base from V and 8 bases from J, with 12 bases between. The CDR3 extends over 14 amino acids. Germline V lookup: CDR1 LGHNA, CDR2 YSLEER. CDR3 region: CASSQGSGNHEQFF. The CDR3 DNA follows: TGCGCCAGCAGCCAAGGTTCCGGGAATCATGAGCAGTTCTTC.

This sequence joins TRBV9 and TRBJ2-2, with TRBD2 identical over 7 bases. CDR1 and CDR2 (germline): SGDLS, YYNGEE. The length of the CDR3 is 16 residues. Losses at the gene ends were 2 bases for V and 4 bases for J; bases not matched to a gene: 8. CDR3 loop: CASSVGGGAATGELFF. The CDR3 region has the DNA TGTGCCAGCAGCGTGGGGGGAGGGGCCGCCACCGGGGAGCTGTTTTTT.